This TCR beta chain is drawn from a study of blood T cell repertoires in COVID-19. Germline CDR1 SGHVS, CDR2 FNYEAQ. V was clipped by 1 base and J by 2 bases, with 10 bases between them. The CDR3 is 15 amino acids. Per the original data handling: Reference gene primer amplification gave nucleated cell count estimates. Assay used: immunoSEQ multiplex PCR; TCRdb lists only in-frame clones, some missing. V and J calls and clone size come straight from that table; D and trimming were deduced from the DNA. The table includes around 150,000 clones, about 80% detected once. This TCR was recovered from a human donor in a cohort sampled during active COVID-19. The chain employs TRBV7-6 and TRBJ2-3, with D possibly matching TRBD1 (5 bases). The sample consisted of peripheral blood. The CDR3 is CASSLGAGYTDTQYF. Written as DNA, the CDR3 is TGTGCCAGCAGCTTAGGGGCAGGGTACACAGATACGCAGTATTTT.